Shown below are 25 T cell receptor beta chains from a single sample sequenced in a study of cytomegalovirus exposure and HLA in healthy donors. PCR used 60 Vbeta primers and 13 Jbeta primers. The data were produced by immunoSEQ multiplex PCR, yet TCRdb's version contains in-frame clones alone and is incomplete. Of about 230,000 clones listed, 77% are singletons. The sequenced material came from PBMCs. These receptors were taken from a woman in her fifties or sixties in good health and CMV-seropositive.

For the CDR3, the DNA is TGCAGCGTTGCAGCGGGAGCATCCGAGCAGTACTTC. This encodes CSVAAGASEQYF. V usage is TRBV29-1 and J usage is TRBJ2-7, with TRBD2 matching over 8 bases. Germline lookup yields CDR1 SQVTM and CDR2 ANQGSEA. This CDR3 region has 12 residues. V was pared by 4 bases and J by 6 bases, with 5 bases of the junction left unmatched.

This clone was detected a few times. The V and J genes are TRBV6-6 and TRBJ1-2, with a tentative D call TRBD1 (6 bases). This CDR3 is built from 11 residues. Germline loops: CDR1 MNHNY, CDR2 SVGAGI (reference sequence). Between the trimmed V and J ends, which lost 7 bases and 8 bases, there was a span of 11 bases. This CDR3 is CASTRGTGYTF. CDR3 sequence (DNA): TGTGCCAGCACGAGGGGGACCGGCTACACCTTC.

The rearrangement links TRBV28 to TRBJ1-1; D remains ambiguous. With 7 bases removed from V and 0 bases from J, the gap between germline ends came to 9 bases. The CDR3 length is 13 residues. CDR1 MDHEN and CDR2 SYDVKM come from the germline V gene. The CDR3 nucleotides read TGTGCCAGCACCGACACAATGAACACTGAAGCTTTCTTT. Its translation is CASTDTMNTEAFF. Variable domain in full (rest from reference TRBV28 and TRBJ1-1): DVKVTQSSRYLVKRTGEKVFLECVQDMDHENMFWYRQDPGLGLRLIYFSYDVKMKEKGDIPEGYSVSREKKERFSLILESASTNQTSMYLCASTDTMNTEAFFGQGTRLTVV.

The CDR3 DNA reads TGCGCCAGCAGCCCACAGGTCAGCTCCTACAATGAGCAGTTCTTC. This encodes CASSPQVSSYNEQFF. The V and J genes are TRBV5-1 and TRBJ2-1; possibly TRBD1 for D (5 bases). Trimming pared 4 bases from V and 0 bases from J, leaving 11 bases between. CDR1 SGHRS and CDR2 YFSETQ come from the germline V gene. This CDR3 spans 15 amino acids. Full variable domain (outside the CDR3, taken from reference TRBV5-1 and TRBJ2-1): KAGVTQTPRYLIKTRGQQVTLSCSPISGHRSVSWYQQTPGQGLQFLFEYFSETQRNKGNFPGRFSGRQFSNSRSEMNVSTLELGDSALYLCASSPQVSSYNEQFFGPGTRLTVL.

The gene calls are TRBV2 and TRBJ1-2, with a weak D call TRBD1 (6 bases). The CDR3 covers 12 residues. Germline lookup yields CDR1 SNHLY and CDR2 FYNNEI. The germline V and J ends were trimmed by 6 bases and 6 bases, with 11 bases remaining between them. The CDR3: CASRVGGNGYTF. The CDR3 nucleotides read TGTGCCAGCAGGGTAGGGGGTAATGGCTACACCTTC. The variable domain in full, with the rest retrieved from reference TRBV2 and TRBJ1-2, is EPEVTQTPSHQVTQMGQEVILRCVPISNHLYFYWYRQILGQKVEFLVSFYNNEISEKSEIFDDQFSVERPDGSNFTLKIRSTKLEDSAMYFCASRVGGNGYTFGSGTRLTVV.

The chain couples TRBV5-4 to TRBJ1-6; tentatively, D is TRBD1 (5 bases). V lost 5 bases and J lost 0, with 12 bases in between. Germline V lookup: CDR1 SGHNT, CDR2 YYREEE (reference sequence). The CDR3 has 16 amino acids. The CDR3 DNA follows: TGTGCCAGCAGATGGACGGGGGGCTCCTATAATTCACCCCTCCACTTT. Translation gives CASRWTGGSYNSPLHF.

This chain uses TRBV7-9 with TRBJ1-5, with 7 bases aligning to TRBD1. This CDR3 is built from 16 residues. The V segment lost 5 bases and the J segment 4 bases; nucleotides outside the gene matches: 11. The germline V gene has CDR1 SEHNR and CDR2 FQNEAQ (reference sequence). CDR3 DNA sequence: TGTGCCAGCAGCGCGACAGGGCTTGCAGGAAATCAGCCCCAGCATTTT. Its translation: CASSATGLAGNQPQHF.

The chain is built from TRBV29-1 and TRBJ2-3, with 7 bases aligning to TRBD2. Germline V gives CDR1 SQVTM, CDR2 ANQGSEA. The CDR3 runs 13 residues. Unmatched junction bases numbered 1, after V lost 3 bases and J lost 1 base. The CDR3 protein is CSVDRGGTDTQYF. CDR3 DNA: TGCAGCGTTGATCGGGGGGGCACAGATACGCAGTATTTT.

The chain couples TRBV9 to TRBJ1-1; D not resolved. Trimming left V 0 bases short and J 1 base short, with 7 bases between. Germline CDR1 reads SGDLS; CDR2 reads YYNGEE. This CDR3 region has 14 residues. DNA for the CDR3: TGTGCCAGCAGCGTAGTACCCGGGAACACTGAAGCTTTCTTT. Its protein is CASSVVPGNTEAFF.

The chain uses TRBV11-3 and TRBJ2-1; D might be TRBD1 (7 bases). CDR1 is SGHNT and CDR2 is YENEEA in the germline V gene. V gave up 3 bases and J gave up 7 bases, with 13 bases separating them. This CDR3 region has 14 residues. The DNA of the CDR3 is TGTGCCAGCAGCTTGGAGACAGGGAGGAATGAGCAGTTCTTC. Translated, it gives CASSLETGRNEQFF. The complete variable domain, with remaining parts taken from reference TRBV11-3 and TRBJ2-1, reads EAGVVQSPRYKIIEKKQPVAFWCNPISGHNTLYWYLQNLGQGPELLIRYENEEAVDDSQLPKDRFSAERLKGVDSTLKIQPAELGDSAVYLCASSLETGRNEQFFGPGTRLTVL.

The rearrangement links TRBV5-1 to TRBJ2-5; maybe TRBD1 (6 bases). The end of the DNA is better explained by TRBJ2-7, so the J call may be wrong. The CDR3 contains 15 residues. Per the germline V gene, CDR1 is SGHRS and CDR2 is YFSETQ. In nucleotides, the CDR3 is TGCGCCAGCAGCTTGGCCACAGGGATCTCCTACGAGCAGTACTTC. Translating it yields CASSLATGISYEQYF.

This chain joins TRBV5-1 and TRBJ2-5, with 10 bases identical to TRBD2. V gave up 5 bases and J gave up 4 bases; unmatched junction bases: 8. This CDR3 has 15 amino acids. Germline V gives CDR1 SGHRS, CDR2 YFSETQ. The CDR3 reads CASRVERGGGETQYF. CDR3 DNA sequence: TGCGCCAGCAGAGTAGAGCGGGGGGGCGGAGAGACCCAGTACTTC.

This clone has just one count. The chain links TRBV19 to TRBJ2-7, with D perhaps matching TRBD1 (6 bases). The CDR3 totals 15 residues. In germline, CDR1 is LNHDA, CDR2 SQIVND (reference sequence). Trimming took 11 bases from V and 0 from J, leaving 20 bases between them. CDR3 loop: CAPLLLRGSSYEQYF. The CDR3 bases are TGTGCCCCACTCCTGTTGAGGGGGAGCTCCTACGAGCAGTACTTC.

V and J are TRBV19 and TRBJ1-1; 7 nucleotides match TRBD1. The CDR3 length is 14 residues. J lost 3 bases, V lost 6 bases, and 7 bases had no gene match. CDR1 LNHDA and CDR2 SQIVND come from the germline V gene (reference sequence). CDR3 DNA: TGTGCCAGTAGCTCTCGACAGGGCGACACTGAAGCTTTCTTT. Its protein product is CASSSRQGDTEAFF.

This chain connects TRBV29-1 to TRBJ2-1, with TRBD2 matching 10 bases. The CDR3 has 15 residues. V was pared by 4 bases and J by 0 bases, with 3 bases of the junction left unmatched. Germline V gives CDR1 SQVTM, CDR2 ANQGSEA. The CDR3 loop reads CSVGPSGGSYNEQFF. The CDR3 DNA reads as TGCAGCGTTGGTCCTAGCGGGGGCTCCTACAATGAGCAGTTCTTC.

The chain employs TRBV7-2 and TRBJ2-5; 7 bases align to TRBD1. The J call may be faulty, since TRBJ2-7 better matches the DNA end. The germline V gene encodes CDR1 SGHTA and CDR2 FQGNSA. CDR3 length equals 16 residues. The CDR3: CASSPQPGQLSYEQYF. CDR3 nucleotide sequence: TGTGCCAGCAGCCCGCAACCGGGACAGCTCTCCTACGAGCAGTACTTC.

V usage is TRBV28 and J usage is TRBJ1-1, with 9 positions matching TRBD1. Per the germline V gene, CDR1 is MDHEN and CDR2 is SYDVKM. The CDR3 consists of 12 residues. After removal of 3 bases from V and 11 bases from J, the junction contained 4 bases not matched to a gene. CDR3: CASSFGTGIAFF. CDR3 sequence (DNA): TGTGCCAGCAGTTTTGGGACAGGGATTGCTTTCTTT.

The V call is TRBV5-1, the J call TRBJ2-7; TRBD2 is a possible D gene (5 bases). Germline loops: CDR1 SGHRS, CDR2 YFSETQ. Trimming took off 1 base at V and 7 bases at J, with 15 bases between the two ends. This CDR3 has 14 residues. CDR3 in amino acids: CASSLIGSVGEQYF. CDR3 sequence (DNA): TGCGCCAGCAGCTTGATAGGTAGCGTCGGTGAGCAGTACTTC.

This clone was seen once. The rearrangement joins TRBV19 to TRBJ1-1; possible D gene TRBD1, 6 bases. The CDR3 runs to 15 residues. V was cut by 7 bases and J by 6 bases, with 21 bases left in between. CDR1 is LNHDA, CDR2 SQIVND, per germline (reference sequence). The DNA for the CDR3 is TGTGCCAGTACCCTCAGGGGCAGGTCGAGCTCTGAAGCTTTCTTT. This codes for CASTLRGRSSSEAFF.

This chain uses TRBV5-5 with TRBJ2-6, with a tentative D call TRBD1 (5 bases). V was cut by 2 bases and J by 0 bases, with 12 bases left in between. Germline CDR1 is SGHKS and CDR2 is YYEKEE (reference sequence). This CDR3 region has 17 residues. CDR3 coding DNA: TGTGCCAGCAGCTTTGGGGCGCGGATCTCTGGGGCCAACGTCCTGACTTTC. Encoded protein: CASSFGARISGANVLTF.

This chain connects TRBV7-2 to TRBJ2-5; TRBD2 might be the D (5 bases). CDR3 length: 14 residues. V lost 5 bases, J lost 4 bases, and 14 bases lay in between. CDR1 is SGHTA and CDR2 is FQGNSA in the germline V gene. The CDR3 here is CASSPPGLAETQYF. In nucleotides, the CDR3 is TGTGCCAGCAGCCCCCCGGGGTTAGCAGAGACCCAGTACTTC.

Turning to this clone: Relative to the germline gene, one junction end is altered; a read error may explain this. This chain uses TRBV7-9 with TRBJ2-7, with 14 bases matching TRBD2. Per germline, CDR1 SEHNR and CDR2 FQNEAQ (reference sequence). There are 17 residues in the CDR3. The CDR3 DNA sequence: TGTTCCAGCAGCTCAGGACTAGCGGGGGGTGCCTTCTACGAGCAGTACTTC. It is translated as CSSSSGLAGGAFYEQYF.

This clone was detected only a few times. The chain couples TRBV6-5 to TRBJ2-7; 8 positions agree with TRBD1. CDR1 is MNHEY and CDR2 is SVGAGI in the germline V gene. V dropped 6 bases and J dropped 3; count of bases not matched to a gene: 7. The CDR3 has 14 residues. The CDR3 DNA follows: TGTGCCAGCAGACGCACCGGGACAGGCTACGAGCAGTACTTC. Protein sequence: CASRRTGTGYEQYF.

As DNA, the CDR3 is TGCAGCGGGGGTACCAGCGGGGAAAAACTGTTTTTT. It translates to CSGGTSGEKLFF. The chain combines TRBV29-1 with TRBJ1-4; no clear D gene. CDR3 length: 12 residues. The V end was cut by 7 bases, the J end by 8 bases, with 14 bases between. The germline gives CDR1 SQVTM, CDR2 ANQGSEA.

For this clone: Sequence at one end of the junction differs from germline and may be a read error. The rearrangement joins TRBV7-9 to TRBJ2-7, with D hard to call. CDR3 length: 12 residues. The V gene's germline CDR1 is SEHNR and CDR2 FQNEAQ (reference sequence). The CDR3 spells CSSSFQSYEQYF. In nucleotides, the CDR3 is TGTTCCAGCAGCTTTCAGTCCTACGAGCAGTACTTC.